The text below deals with one TCR beta chain. The antigen it recognizes is unknown. The input lacks base qualities; no much larger clone sits a single base away. The immunoSEQ platform was used to carry out deep TCRbeta sequencing. The authors' analysis ran thus. For further analysis, only productive rearrangements were exported out of the immunoSEQ Analyzer. T cell phenotypes were assigned to bulk TCRbeta clonotypes by matching the clonotypes to single-cell RNA+TCR-seq clones that had the same TCRbeta sequence. Clone enrichment in tumor was computed as tumor frequency divided by PBMC frequency from bulk TCR sequencing. GLIPH was used to sort TCRs into specificity groups, which are clusters of distinct TCRs that likely recognize common antigens through shared CDR3 motifs. TCRdb mirrors the immuneACCESS table, restricted to in-frame sequences. Some clones are absent from its copies; in checked studies, under half trace to an unresolved V gene, and the reason for the others is unknown. V, J and clone size were drawn from that table, and D and trimming were deduced from the DNA. Recorded for this sample are more than 45,000 clones; approximately 80% of them occurred a single time. Over 7.5% of the sample comes from the top ten.

The entry originates in a study of T cells in tumors after PD-1 blockade (dated by TCRdb to the late 2010s). Broadly, across the study: Patients with prior checkpoint blockade, systemic immunosuppressant use, or recent radiotherapy or other anti-cancer therapy within 4 weeks were excluded. Patients were treated with either pembrolizumab 200 mg every 3 weeks or cemiplimab 350 mg every 2 weeks. RECIST version 1.1 was the standard used to evaluate clinical response. Using site-matched tumors from BCC or SCC patients sampled before and after anti-PD-1 therapy, the study carried out paired single-cell RNA and TCR sequencing. To compare clonotypes in blood versus tumor, bulk TCR sequencing was run on fewer than 11 peripheral blood samples drawn from about five patients. On average, peripheral blood samples had roughly 120,000 TCR templates (range roughly 21,000-290,000) and about 35,000 unique clonotypes. A subset of patients also received ongoing daily vismodegib 150 mg during anti-PD-1 treatment. The study at large found these results: Around 43% of tumor TCR clonotypes were found in blood, and some novel exhausted tumor clones appeared in pre-treatment blood, suggesting peripheral recruitment. The source of novel T cell clones was not identified, and lymphoid organs or rare unexpanded clones within the tumor or the tumor periphery could be included among the possible sources.

For bulk TCRbeta sequencing, genomic DNA was extracted from tumor biopsies or peripheral blood, and input amounts ranged from roughly 600 ng to 6,500 ng. Histologically proven advanced or metastatic basal or squamous cell carcinoma was present in all patients, all of whom were poor candidates for surgical resection. The basal cell carcinoma cohort was made up of ten to twelve patients, and bulk tumor TCR sequencing was performed for roughly 8 of these patients. The CDR3 has 15 amino acids, counting the end cysteine and phenylalanine. CDR3 DNA only is kept here, 45 bases in frame from base 1. Reading the germline V gene gives CDR1 ENHRY and CDR2 SYGVKD. At the junction V is shortened by 3 bases and J by 9 bases, with 20 bases in between.

The sequences come from PBMCs, collected before anti-PD-1 therapy. In this chain, TRBV10-3 is recombined with TRBJ1-2; the D gene is unclear. The receptor was derived from a human donor with advanced basal cell or squamous cell carcinoma (not recorded which). The CDR3 sequence is CAISDSNGPPGRYTF. The DNA sequence reads TGTGCCATCAGTGATAGTAACGGGCCTCCTGGACGCTACACCTTC.